The entry below gives a single TCR beta chain sequence along with its context. Its antigen is not known. Libraries were prepared by immunoSEQ multiplex PCR; TCRdb keeps only in-frame clonotypes and omits some of them. Of approximately 13,000 clones in the sample, 55% to 85% were seen once. Germline assignment: CDR1 LNHNV and CDR2 YYDKDF (reference sequence). The CDR3 is made up of 15 amino acids. V was trimmed by 0 bases and J by 6 bases, leaving 13 bases between them. This record comes from a study of vaccination effects on CD4 cells after COVID-19. Study overall: Post-vaccine sampling occurred a median 72 days after the second dose.

ViraFEST assay sequencing came after antigen-specific CD4+ T cells were expanded with viral peptide pools. Isolation of CD4+ T cells took place after approximately ten days of culture. Each participant was given two doses of one vaccine (BNT162b2 or mRNA-1273). No vaccinee had earlier SARS-CoV-2 infection, and nucleocapsid antibodies were negative. The study's findings and limits: Researchers reported few convalescent patients and no early post-infection timepoints in the study. Long after vaccination, the clones induced by infection and by vaccine shrank markedly in size.

The sequence came from a human donor who received a COVID-19 vaccine. The chain employs TRBV15 and TRBJ2-3; D might be TRBD1 (5 bases). Specimen: CD4+ T cells from PBMCs cultured with SARS-CoV-2 spike peptides, collected after COVID-19 vaccination. In nucleotides, the CDR3 is TGTGCCACCAGCAGAGACAGGGTGGCCTCGGATACGCAGTATTTT. This gives the protein CATSRDRVASDTQYF.